This TCR beta chain was profiled in a study of blood T cell repertoires in COVID-19. The germline V gene has CDR1 KGHSH and CDR2 LQKENI. With 6 bases clipped from V and 4 bases from J, the junction kept 5 bases outside the gene matches. The CDR3 is 13 amino acids. This table comes from immunoSEQ multiplex PCR, and its TCRdb copy is limited to in-frame clones, with some not included. In the table there are 150,000 to 200,000 clones, about 90% of which are singletons. Sequenced input: PBMCs or T cells enriched from blood (not recorded which). This TCR was sampled from a human donor with acute COVID-19. The donor label of this sample is uncertain. V is TRBV18 and J is TRBJ2-7; 8 nucleotides align to TRBD1. The CDR3 spells CASSPGGGYEQYF. The CDR3 region has the DNA TGTGCCAGCTCGCCAGGGGGCGGGTACGAGCAGTACTTC.